This is a list of T cell receptor beta chains from one sample in a study of T-cell memory formation after mild COVID-19. MiXCR, run by TCRdb on the 5' RACE reads, gives a single entry per CDR3 protein. This table holds roughly 310,000 distinct CDR3 sequences, approximately 15% found once. Sequencing was done on a sample of PBMCs or a T cell subset sorted from them (not recorded which). Receptor source: a man aged 18-30 years who had mild COVID-19 (a few samples of this study predate the infection). Cell type and time point are not known. Both conserved end residues are part of each CDR3. A D gene is named only where the DNA matches it firmly. Not every row has a clone size; where given, it reads once, few, many or a size class.

TRBV7-8,-,TRBJ2-5,14,-,TGTGCCAGCAGCGCAACCCGGTCCCAAGAGACCCAGTACTTC,CASSATRSQETQYF
TRBV4-1,-,TRBJ2-6,16,-,TGCGCCAGCAGCCAAGTTCACGGAGCTGGGGCCAACGTCCTGACTTTC,CASSQVHGAGANVLTF
TRBV24-1,-,TRBJ2-5,16,TRBD1,TGTGCCACCAGTGATGGACCGGGACAGGCGCAAGAGACCCAGTACTTC,CATSDGPGQAQETQYF
TRBV24-1,few,TRBJ2-1,13,-,TGTGCCACCAGTGGGACGGACCTGGGGGAGCAGTTCTTC,CATSGTDLGEQFF
TRBV30,-,TRBJ1-6,14,-,TGTGCCTGGAGTAGGAGATCCTATAATTCACCCCTCCACTTT,CAWSRRSYNSPLHF
TRBV24-1,few,TRBJ2-3,15,TRBD1,TGTGCCACCAGTGACTATCCAGGGGGCTTAGATACGCAGTATTTT,CATSDYPGGLDTQYF
TRBV27,few,TRBJ1-1,12,-,TGTGCCAGCAGTCCCTGGAAGGTTGAAGCTTTCTTT,CASSPWKVEAFF
TRBV5-1,-,TRBJ2-3,15,TRBD2,TGCGCCAGCAGGGGCGCTAGCGGGGGATCCTATACGCAGTATTTT,CASRGASGGSYTQYF
TRBV7-2,many,TRBJ2-3,13,-,TGTGCCAGCAGTTCTCAGGGAGCAGATACGCAGTATTTT,CASSSQGADTQYF
TRBV12-3/TRBV12-4,few,TRBJ2-1,12,-,TGTGCCAGCAGTCCCGGAGTGAATGAGCAGTTCTTC,CASSPGVNEQFF
TRBV7-6,few,TRBJ2-7,14,-,TGTGCCAGCAGCTTAGACTGGGGGGCCTACGAGCAGTACTTC,CASSLDWGAYEQYF
TRBV3-1,-,TRBJ2-7,12,-,TGTGCCAGCAGCCAAGGGGCCTACGAGCAGTACTTC,CASSQGAYEQYF
TRBV5-1,few,TRBJ1-2,16,TRBD1,TGCGCCAGCAGCCCGGAACAGGGGGCATACAGCTATGGCTACACCTTC,CASSPEQGAYSYGYTF
TRBV6-2/TRBV6-3,few,TRBJ2-1,13,-,TGTGCCAGCACCGCTGACTCCTACAATGAGCAGTTCTTC,CASTADSYNEQFF
TRBV6-2/TRBV6-3,-,TRBJ1-2,15,-,TGTGCCAGCAGTTACGCAAGTACCGCTCCCTATGGCTACACCTTC,CASSYASTAPYGYTF
TRBV4-3,few,TRBJ2-5,15,-,TGCGCCAGCAGCCTTGGGGGGGCTACTCAAGAGACCCAGTACTTC,CASSLGGATQETQYF
TRBV10-1,-,TRBJ2-7,17,-,TGCGCCAGCAGTGAAGGGACCCTCACATCGGGGTCTTACGAGCAGTACTTC,CASSEGTLTSGSYEQYF
TRBV6-1,-,TRBJ1-3,12,-,TGTGCCAGCCTGGCCGACGGAAACACCATATATTTT,CASLADGNTIYF
TRBV5-5,-,TRBJ2-3,16,TRBD1,TGTGCCAGCAGCTTGGGCCCAGGGGGCATTTCAGATACGCAGTATTTT,CASSLGPGGISDTQYF
TRBV6-6,many,TRBJ2-1,12,-,TGTGCCAGCAGCCTCTACCACAATGAGCAGTTCTTC,CASSLYHNEQFF
TRBV4-3,few,TRBJ1-2,16,TRBD1,TGCGCCAGCAGCCAAGACTTCGCACAGGGGATTTATGGCTACACCTTC,CASSQDFAQGIYGYTF
TRBV29-1,-,TRBJ1-2,12,TRBD1,TGCAGCGTTCCGGGACAGGGAGGTGGCTACACCTTC,CSVPGQGGGYTF
TRBV6-1,-,TRBJ2-2,18,TRBD1,TGTGCCAGCAGGAGACCGGGACAGGGGGGGTCGGGCACCGGGGAGCTGTTTTTT,CASRRPGQGGSGTGELFF
TRBV12-3/TRBV12-4,many,TRBJ2-3,13,-,TGTGCCAGCAGTTTGGGAGCGGTAGATACGCAGTATTTT,CASSLGAVDTQYF
TRBV11-2,many,TRBJ1-6,15,TRBD1,TGTGCCAGCAGCTCTGACAGGGTTGGTAATTCACCCCTCCACTTT,CASSSDRVGNSPLHF
TRBV20-1,many,TRBJ2-5,12,-,TGCAGTGCTACGTGGGTTGAAGAGACCCAGTACTTC,CSATWVEETQYF
TRBV5-1,few,TRBJ1-1,14,TRBD1,TGCGCCAGCAGCTTGGCGCAGGGGGGTCCGAAAGCTTTCTTT,CASSLAQGGPKAFF
TRBV6-6,-,TRBJ1-1,14,-,TGTGCCAGCAGTTACCTCGATGGGAACACTGAAGCTTTCTTT,CASSYLDGNTEAFF
TRBV9,few,TRBJ2-7,14,-,TGTGCCAGCAGCGTCACGGGGGGCAGGAACGAGCAGTACTTC,CASSVTGGRNEQYF
TRBV6-2/TRBV6-3,few,TRBJ2-1,13,-,TGTGCCAGCAGTTACGGGGCAGGGAATGAGCAGTTCTTC,CASSYGAGNEQFF
TRBV20-1,-,TRBJ2-3,15,-,TGCAGTGGAGGGGAGACTCGCCTTTACACAGATACGCAGTATTTT,CSGGETRLYTDTQYF
TRBV29-1,-,TRBJ2-2,12,-,TGCAGCGGCCCGGGCCCAACCGGGGAGCTGTTTTTT,CSGPGPTGELFF
TRBV5-1,-,TRBJ1-6,16,-,TGCGCCAGCAGCTTGGGGTCGGGTGTCGGTAATTCACCCCTCCACTTT,CASSLGSGVGNSPLHF
TRBV7-2,-,TRBJ1-5,16,TRBD1,TGTGCCAGCAGCCAATGGGCAGGGGGGAACAATCAGCCCCAGCATTTT,CASSQWAGGNNQPQHF
TRBV14,few,TRBJ2-3,18,TRBD2,TGTGCCAGCAGCCAAGAGCGTGGCCTAGCGGGGCTCGCAGATACGCAGTATTTT,CASSQERGLAGLADTQYF
TRBV3-1,few,TRBJ1-1,13,-,TGTGCCAGCAGCCAAAGTTCGGGACATTGGGCTTTCTTT,CASSQSSGHWAFF
TRBV5-1,few,TRBJ2-3,18,-,TGCGCCAGCAGATCGTTTTTGAGAACCTCTAGGGGCTCAGATACGCAGTATTTT,CASRSFLRTSRGSDTQYF
TRBV12-3/TRBV12-4,-,TRBJ1-2,13,-,TGTGCCAGCAGCATAACCCGTCAGGGTGGCTACACCTTC,CASSITRQGGYTF
TRBV7-2,-,TRBJ2-3,13,-,TGTGCCAGCAGACAAATGCGGACAGATACGCAGTATTTT,CASRQMRTDTQYF
TRBV3-1,many,TRBJ1-6,16,TRBD1,TGTGCCAGCAGCCAAGATCCAGGGGGCCTCGATTCACCCCTCCACTTT,CASSQDPGGLDSPLHF
TRBV24-1,-,TRBJ1-2,13,-,TGTGCCACCCAGACGGACAGCGGCTATGGCTACACCTTC,CATQTDSGYGYTF
TRBV20-1,few,TRBJ2-5,12,TRBD1,TGCAGTGCTAGGGACAGGGTTGAGACCCAGTACTTC,CSARDRVETQYF
TRBV27,-,TRBJ1-1,15,-,TGTGCCAGCAGTTTTTTGAGGGGGGGGCTCACTGAAGCTTTCTTT,CASSFLRGGLTEAFF
TRBV5-1,-,TRBJ2-2,15,-,TGCGCCAGCAGCTTGGCAGGAGTCGGCACCGGGGAGCTGTTTTTT,CASSLAGVGTGELFF
TRBV9,few,TRBJ2-1,15,-,TGTGCCAGCAGCGAGGCCCAGCGGGCGTCCAATGAGCAGTTCTTC,CASSEAQRASNEQFF
TRBV6-1,few,TRBJ2-7,14,TRBD1,TGTGCCAGCAGTCCCGGGACAGGGGGCGTCCAGCAGTACTTC,CASSPGTGGVQQYF
TRBV4-3,-,TRBJ2-2,16,-,TGCGCCAGAAGCCCCTGGGGGGCCCTGAACACCGGGGAGCTGTTTTTT,CARSPWGALNTGELFF
TRBV6-1,-,TRBJ2-3,18,-,TGTGCCAGCAGTCTCCCTGCAGACGTGGGGGGGCCCACAGATACGCAGTATTTT,CASSLPADVGGPTDTQYF
TRBV7-9,-,TRBJ2-6,14,-,TGTGCCATCGTGAGGCGCTCTGGGGCCAACGTCCTGACTTTC,CAIVRRSGANVLTF